The 17 T cell receptor beta chains below come from one sample, sequenced in a study of CD8 T cells in ankylosing spondylitis. TCRdb re-derived calls from the 5' RACE reads in MiXCR, one entry per CDR3 protein. Of 250,000 to 400,000 distinct CDR3 sequences in the sample, 11% are singletons; the top ten hold around 8.4%. Sequenced input: blood, either unsorted or a sorted T cell fraction (not recorded which). All receptors derive from a female donor with ankylosing spondylitis or in good health (not recorded which).

Only a few counts were recorded for this clonotype. The CDR3 DNA reads as TGTGCCAGCAGCCAAGATCTGAAGAGCCCCTATGGCTACACCTTC. Translating it yields CASSQDLKSPYGYTF. The genes are TRBV3-1 and TRBJ1-2; D is unclear. Per the germline V gene, CDR1 is LGHDT and CDR2 is YNNKEL (reference sequence). This CDR3 spans 15 amino acids. Trimming removed 0 bases at V and 4 bases at J, with 12 bases between. The full variable domain, in which reference TRBV3-1 and TRBJ1-2 provide the parts outside the CDR3, is DTAVSQTPKYLVTQMGNDKSIKCEQNLGHDTMYWYKQDSKKFLKIMFSYNNKELIINETVPNRFSPKSPDKAHLNLHINSLELGDSAVYFCASSQDLKSPYGYTFGSGTRLTVV.

This clonotype was detected only a few times. The DNA for the CDR3 is TGTGCCAGCAGCGAATCGGGGCCCCAGCATTTT. Translation: CASSESGPQHF. The chain couples TRBV7-9 to TRBJ1-5; no reliable D call. CDR3 length: 11 amino acids. Per the germline V gene, CDR1 is SEHNR and CDR2 is FQNEAQ (reference sequence). V lost 5 bases to trimming and J lost 9 bases, with 8 bases between them.

This clonotype showed up many times. The chain couples TRBV6-5 to TRBJ2-3, with a tentative D call TRBD2 (6 bases). Germline V CDR1 and CDR2: MNHEY, SVGAGI. The CDR3 is made up of 18 amino acids. Trimming removed 2 bases from V and 4 bases from J, with 22 bases in between. CDR3 DNA sequence: TGTGCCAGCAGTTACCTCGGGGTAGCGGAGTTGAAATCAGATACGCAGTATTTT. Translated: CASSYLGVAELKSDTQYF.

At least ten counts were recorded for this clonotype. The V gene is TRBV29-1, the J gene TRBJ1-4; 7 bases line up with TRBD1. Germline CDR1 is SQVTM and CDR2 is ANQGSEA. The CDR3 extends over 13 amino acids. V shed 6 bases, J shed 10 bases, and the junction held 11 bases outside the gene matches. The CDR3 loop reads CSVGTTGSGKLFF. As DNA, the CDR3 is TGCAGCGTGGGTACGACAGGGAGTGGAAAACTGTTTTTT.

This clonotype was observed at least ten times. The chain uses TRBV6-1 and TRBJ2-3, with D possibly being TRBD2 (6 bases). The CDR3 runs 16 residues. Germline V gives CDR1 MNHNS, CDR2 SASEGT. With 4 bases removed from V and 0 bases from J, the gap between germline ends came to 14 bases. CDR3 residues: CASSGTMVFSTDTQYF. The DNA for the CDR3 is TGTGCCAGCAGTGGGACTATGGTGTTTAGCACAGATACGCAGTATTTT.

The V and J genes are TRBV28 and TRBJ2-2; 10 nucleotides align to TRBD1. The CDR3 extends over 19 amino acids. Trimming at V came to 3 bases and at J to 2 bases, leaving 12 bases not matched to a gene. CDR1 and CDR2 from the germline V gene are MDHEN and SYDVKM. The CDR3 DNA is TGTGCCAGCAGTTTTATCTTCGCGACAGGGGGCCTTAACACCGGGGAGCTGTTTTTT. Its translation: CASSFIFATGGLNTGELFF.

This clonotype was observed a handful of times. The V gene is TRBV7-9, the J gene TRBJ2-5, with TRBD1 identical over 7 bases. The CDR3 extends over 13 amino acids. Germline V lookup: CDR1 SEHNR, CDR2 FQNEAQ (reference sequence). Trimming took 3 bases from V and 3 from J; bases not matched to a gene: 1. The CDR3 DNA follows: TGTGCCAGCAGCTTCCAGGGGGAAGAGACCCAGTACTTC. Protein sequence: CASSFQGEETQYF.

Only a few counts were recorded for this clonotype. J is TRBJ2-1 and V is TRBV7-3; the D gene is possibly TRBD1 (5 bases). Germline CDR1 and CDR2: SGHTA and FQGTGA. Trimming shortened V by 5 bases and J by 7 bases, and 9 bases separated the two germline ends. This CDR3 has 12 residues. CDR3 region: CASSIAGNEQFF. In nucleotides, the CDR3 is TGTGCCAGCAGCATCGCAGGGAATGAGCAGTTCTTC.

This clonotype came up many times. This chain joins TRBV3-1 and TRBJ1-1; D gene ambiguous. Germline CDR1 reads LGHDT; CDR2 reads YNNKEL (reference sequence). The CDR3 has 12 residues. Deletions cut 8 bases from V and 0 bases from J, with 7 bases between. In nucleotides, the CDR3 is TGTGCCAGCGGATTCATGAACACTGAAGCTTTCTTT. This encodes CASGFMNTEAFF.

The table lists this clonotype with many counts. The V gene is TRBV5-1, the J gene TRBJ1-6; TRBD1 might be the D (6 bases). This CDR3 has 17 residues. V lost 0 bases, J lost 0 bases, and 10 bases lay in between. Germline V gene data show CDR1 as SGHRS and CDR2 as YFSETQ. The CDR3 protein is CASSLGVGASYNSPLHF. In nucleotides, the CDR3 is TGCGCCAGCAGCTTGGGTGTGGGGGCCTCCTATAATTCACCCCTCCACTTT.

This clonotype was recorded many times. The rearrangement joins TRBV7-2 to TRBJ1-1; D is ambiguous. Trimming left V 7 bases short and J 5 bases short, with 11 bases between. Germline V lookup: CDR1 SGHTA, CDR2 FQGNSA. This CDR3 has 12 residues. DNA for the CDR3: TGTGCCAGCACGTGGTTCCAAACTGAAGCTTTCTTT. Translation: CASTWFQTEAFF.

The CDR3, as DNA: TGCGCCAGCAGAAGCCCAGGGGGCTCCTACGAGCAGTACTTC. This codes for CASRSPGGSYEQYF. This chain uses TRBV5-1 with TRBJ2-7, with 7 bases identical to TRBD1. V trimming: 5 bases; J trimming: 0 bases; junction bases outside the gene matches: 5. This CDR3 has 14 residues. Germline-derived CDR1 and CDR2 are SGHRS and YFSETQ.

V usage is TRBV5-1 and J usage is TRBJ2-5; D is unresolved. Trimming pared 4 bases from V and 0 bases from J, leaving 13 bases between. The CDR3 spans 15 residues. The germline CDR1 and CDR2 sequences are SGHRS and YFSETQ. Here the CDR3 DNA reads TGCGCCAGCAGCCCCGGCGGTGGCAACCAAGAGACCCAGTACTTC. This codes for CASSPGGGNQETQYF.

The rearrangement uses TRBV7-2 and TRBJ2-1; no reliable D call. The CDR3 has 16 residues. CDR1 SGHTA and CDR2 FQGNSA come from the germline V gene. V was trimmed by 0 bases and J by 0 bases, leaving 9 bases between them. CDR3 amino acids: CASSLAFAPSYNEQFF. As DNA, the CDR3 is TGTGCCAGCAGCTTAGCTTTCGCACCCTCCTACAATGAGCAGTTCTTC.

This clonotype has ten or more counts. The V and J genes are TRBV7-8 and TRBJ2-3; TRBD2 matches at 8 bases. CDR3 size: 17 residues. The J segment lost 7 bases and the V segment lost 0 bases, leaving 12 bases of the junction unmatched. Germline assignment: CDR1 SGHVS and CDR2 FQNEAQ. The CDR3 sequence is CASSLAPGGSKIYTQYF. The CDR3 DNA reads as TGTGCCAGCAGCTTAGCCCCGGGGGGGTCCAAGATCTATACGCAGTATTTT.

This clonotype occurred many times. The chain is built from TRBV5-1 and TRBJ1-1; 10 bases are shared with TRBD1. Trimming cost V 6 bases and J 3 bases; bases outside gene matches: 11. Per germline, CDR1 SGHRS and CDR2 YFSETQ. The CDR3 runs 16 residues. Here the CDR3 DNA reads TGCGCCAGCACCCCCGGGACAGGGGTGTTGGACACTGAAGCTTTCTTT. This sequence encodes CASTPGTGVLDTEAFF.

There are many counts of this clonotype. The chain has TRBV9 and TRBJ1-6; the D gene is possibly TRBD1 (5 bases). CDR3 size: 16 residues. V lost 4 bases and J lost 5, with 16 bases in between. The V gene's germline CDR1 is SGDLS and CDR2 YYNGEE. The CDR3 DNA follows: TGTGCCAGCAGCCTTGGGACCTCCGGCCATAATTCACCCCTCCACTTT. Amino acids: CASSLGTSGHNSPLHF.